The sequence of this TCR beta chain was determined in a study of T-cell memory formation after mild COVID-19. Study-level findings and limits: Clones shrinking from day 15 to 85 showed even CD4/CD8 mixes; later expanders tilted CD4+.

Comments on this clonotype: What it recognizes is unknown.

Each CDR3 protein is one row after TCRdb ran MiXCR on the 5' RACE reads. The repertoire has some 120,000 distinct CDR3 sequences, about a sixth of them found once; the top ten carry 4.5% to 5.5%. Germline V gene lookup returns CDR1 SGHTA and CDR2 FQGTGA. This CDR3 has 18 amino acids. V was cut by 3 bases and J by 0 bases, with 15 bases left in between. This TCR derives from a man younger than 30 who had mild COVID-19 (a few samples of this study predate the infection). Cell type and time point are not known. The chain uses TRBV7-3 and TRBJ2-6, with D possibly TRBD1 on 6 matching bases. The specimen was PBMCs or a T cell subset sorted from them (not recorded which). The CDR3 reads CASSFSGTLGSGANVLTF. The DNA of the CDR3 is TGTGCCAGCAGCTTCTCCGGGACACTGGGCTCTGGGGCCAACGTCCTGACTTTC.